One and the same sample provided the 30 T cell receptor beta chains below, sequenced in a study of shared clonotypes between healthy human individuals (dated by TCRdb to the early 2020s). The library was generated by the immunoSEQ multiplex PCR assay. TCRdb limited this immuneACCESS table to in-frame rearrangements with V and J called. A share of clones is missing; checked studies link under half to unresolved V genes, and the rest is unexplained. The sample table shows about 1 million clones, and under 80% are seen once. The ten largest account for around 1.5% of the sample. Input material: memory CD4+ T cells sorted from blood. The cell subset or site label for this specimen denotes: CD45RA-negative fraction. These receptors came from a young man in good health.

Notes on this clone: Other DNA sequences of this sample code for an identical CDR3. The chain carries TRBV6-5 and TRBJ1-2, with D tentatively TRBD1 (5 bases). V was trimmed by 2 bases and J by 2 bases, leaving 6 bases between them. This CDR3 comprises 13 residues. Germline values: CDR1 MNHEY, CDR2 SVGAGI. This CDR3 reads CASSYGGNYGYTF. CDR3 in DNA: TGTGCCAGCAGTTACGGGGGGAACTATGGCTACACCTTC.

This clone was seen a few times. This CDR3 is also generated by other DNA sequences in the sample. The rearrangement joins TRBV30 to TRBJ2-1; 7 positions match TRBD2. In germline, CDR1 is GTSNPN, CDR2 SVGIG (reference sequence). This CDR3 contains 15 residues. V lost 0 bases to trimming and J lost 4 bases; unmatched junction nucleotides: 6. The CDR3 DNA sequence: TGTGCCTGGAGTGTACTGGGGGGGTCGTACAATGAGCAGTTCTTC. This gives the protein CAWSVLGGSYNEQFF. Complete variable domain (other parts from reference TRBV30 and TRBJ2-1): SQTIHQWPATLVQPVGSPLSLECTVEGTSNPNLYWYRQAAGRGLQLLFYSVGIGQISSEVPQNLSASRPQDRQFILSSKKLLLSDSGFYLCAWSVLGGSYNEQFFGPGTRLTVL.

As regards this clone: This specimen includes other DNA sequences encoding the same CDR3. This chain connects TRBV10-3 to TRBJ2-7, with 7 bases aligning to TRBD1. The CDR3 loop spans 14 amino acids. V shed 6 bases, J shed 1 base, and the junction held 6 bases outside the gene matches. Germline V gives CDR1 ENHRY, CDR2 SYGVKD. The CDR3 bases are TGTGCCATCAGGACCGGGACAGCTTCCTACGAGCAGTACTTC. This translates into CAIRTGTASYEQYF.

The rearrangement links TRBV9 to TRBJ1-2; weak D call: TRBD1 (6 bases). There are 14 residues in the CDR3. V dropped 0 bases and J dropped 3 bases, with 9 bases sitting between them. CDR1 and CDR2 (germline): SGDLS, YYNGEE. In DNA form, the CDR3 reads TGTGCCAGCAGCGTAGGCCAGGGGTACTATGGCTACACCTTC. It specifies CASSVGQGYYGYTF.

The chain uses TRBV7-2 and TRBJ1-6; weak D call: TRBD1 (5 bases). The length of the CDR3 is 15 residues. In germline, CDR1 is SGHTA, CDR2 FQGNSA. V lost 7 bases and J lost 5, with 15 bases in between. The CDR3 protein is CASNTDTLNNSPLHF. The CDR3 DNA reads TGTGCCAGCAACACGGACACGCTAAATAATTCACCCCTCCACTTT. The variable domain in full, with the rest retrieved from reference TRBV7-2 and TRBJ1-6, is GAGVSQSPSNKVTEKGKDVELRCDPISGHTALYWYRQSLGQGLEFLIYFQGNSAPDKSGLPSDRFSAERTGGSVSTLTIQRTQQEDSAVYLCASNTDTLNNSPLHFGNGTRLTVT.

CDR3 sequence reads: CASSFDTHTNSPLHF. CDR3 sequence (DNA): TGCGCCAGCAGCTTTGACACCCACACCAATTCACCCCTCCACTTT. The genes are TRBV5-1 and TRBJ1-6; D remains ambiguous. The CDR3 has 15 amino acids. Germline assignment: CDR1 SGHRS and CDR2 YFSETQ. V lost 2 bases and J 7 bases, leaving 13 bases between the germline ends.

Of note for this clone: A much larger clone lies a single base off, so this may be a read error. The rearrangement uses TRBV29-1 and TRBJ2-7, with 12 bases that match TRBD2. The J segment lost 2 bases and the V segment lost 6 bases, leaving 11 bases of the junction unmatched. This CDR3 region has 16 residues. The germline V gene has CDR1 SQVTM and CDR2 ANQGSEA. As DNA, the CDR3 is TGCAGCGTCCTGACCGGGGCTAGCGGGGGGGCCTACGAGCAGTACTTC. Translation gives CSVLTGASGGAYEQYF.

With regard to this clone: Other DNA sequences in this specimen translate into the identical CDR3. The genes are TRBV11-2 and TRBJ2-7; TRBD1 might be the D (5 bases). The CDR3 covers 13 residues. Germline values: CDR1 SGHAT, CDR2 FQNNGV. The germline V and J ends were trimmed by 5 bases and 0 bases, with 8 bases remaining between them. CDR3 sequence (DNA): TGTGCCAGCAGCCGCAGGGACTCCTACGAGCAGTACTTC. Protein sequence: CASSRRDSYEQYF. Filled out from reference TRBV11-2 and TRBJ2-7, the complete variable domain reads EAGVAQSPRYKIIEKRQSVAFWCNPISGHATLYWYQQILGQGPKLLIQFQNNGVVDDSQLPKDRFSAERLKGVDSTLKIQPAKLEDSAVYLCASSRRDSYEQYFGPGTRLTVT.

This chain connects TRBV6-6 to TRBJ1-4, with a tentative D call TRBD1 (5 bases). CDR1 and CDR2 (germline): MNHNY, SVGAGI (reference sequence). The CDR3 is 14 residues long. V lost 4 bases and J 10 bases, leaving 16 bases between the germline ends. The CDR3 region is CASSSGTGGTKLFF. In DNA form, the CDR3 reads TGTGCCAGCAGTTCCGGGACGGGTGGTACAAAACTGTTTTTT.

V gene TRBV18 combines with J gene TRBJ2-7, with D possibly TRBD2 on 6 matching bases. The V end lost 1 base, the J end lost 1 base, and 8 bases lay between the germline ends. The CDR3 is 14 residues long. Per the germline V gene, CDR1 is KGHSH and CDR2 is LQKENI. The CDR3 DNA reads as TGTGCCAGCTCACCACGACGGGAGTCCTACGAGCAGTACTTC. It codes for CASSPRRESYEQYF.

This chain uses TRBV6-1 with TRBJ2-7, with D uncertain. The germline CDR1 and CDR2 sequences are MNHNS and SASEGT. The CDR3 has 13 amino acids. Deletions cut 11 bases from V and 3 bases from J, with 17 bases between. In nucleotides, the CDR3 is TGTGCCGGGCTTGGACGCGGAGACTACGAGCAGTACTTC. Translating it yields CAGLGRGDYEQYF.

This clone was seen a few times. The CDR3 coding sequence is TGTGCCTGGAGTGGGGACTATAACGCATACGAGCAGTACTTC. This sequence encodes CAWSGDYNAYEQYF. The chain carries TRBV30 and TRBJ2-7, with TRBD2 matching over 7 bases. This CDR3 has 14 residues. The J segment lost 4 bases and the V segment lost 1 base, leaving 7 bases of the junction unmatched. CDR1 GTSNPN and CDR2 SVGIG come from the germline V gene (reference sequence).

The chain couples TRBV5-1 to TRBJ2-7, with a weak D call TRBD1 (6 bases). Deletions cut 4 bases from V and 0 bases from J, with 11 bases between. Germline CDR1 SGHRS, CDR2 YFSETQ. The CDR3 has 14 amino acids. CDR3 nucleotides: TGCGCCAGCAGCGGTACAGGGACCTCCTACGAGCAGTACTTC. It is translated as CASSGTGTSYEQYF.

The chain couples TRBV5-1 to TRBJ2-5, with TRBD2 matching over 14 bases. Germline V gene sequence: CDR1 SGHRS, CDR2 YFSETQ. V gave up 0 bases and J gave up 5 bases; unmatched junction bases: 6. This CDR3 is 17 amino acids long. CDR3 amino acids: CASSLAGLAGASETQYF. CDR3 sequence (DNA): TGCGCCAGCAGCTTGGCGGGACTAGCGGGAGCGTCGGAGACCCAGTACTTC.

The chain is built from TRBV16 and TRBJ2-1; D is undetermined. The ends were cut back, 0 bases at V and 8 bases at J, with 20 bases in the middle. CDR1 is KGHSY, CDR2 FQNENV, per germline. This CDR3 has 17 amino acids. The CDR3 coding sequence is TGTGCCAGCAGCCAATCAATTCAGGCCAACCTGCGTCATGAGCAGTTCTTC. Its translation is CASSQSIQANLRHEQFF.

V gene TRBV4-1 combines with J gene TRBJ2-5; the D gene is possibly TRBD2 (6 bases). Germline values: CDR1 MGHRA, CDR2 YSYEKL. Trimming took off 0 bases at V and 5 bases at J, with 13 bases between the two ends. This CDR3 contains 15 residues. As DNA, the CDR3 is TGCGCCAGCAGCCAAGATACGGGGGAATGGGAGACCCAGTACTTC. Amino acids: CASSQDTGEWETQYF.

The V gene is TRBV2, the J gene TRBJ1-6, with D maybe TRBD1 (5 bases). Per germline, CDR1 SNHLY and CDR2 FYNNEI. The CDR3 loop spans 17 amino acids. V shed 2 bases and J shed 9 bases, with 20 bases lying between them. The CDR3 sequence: CASSESAGLAPGSPLHF. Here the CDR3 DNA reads TGTGCCAGCAGTGAATCGGCAGGGCTGGCCCCTGGTTCACCCCTCCACTTT.

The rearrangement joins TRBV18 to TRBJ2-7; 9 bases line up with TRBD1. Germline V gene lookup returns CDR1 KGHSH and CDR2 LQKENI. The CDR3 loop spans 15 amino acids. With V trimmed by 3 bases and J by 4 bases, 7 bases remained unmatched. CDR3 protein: CASSPSQGTGYEQYF. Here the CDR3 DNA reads TGTGCCAGCTCACCTTCGCAGGGGACAGGGTACGAGCAGTACTTC.

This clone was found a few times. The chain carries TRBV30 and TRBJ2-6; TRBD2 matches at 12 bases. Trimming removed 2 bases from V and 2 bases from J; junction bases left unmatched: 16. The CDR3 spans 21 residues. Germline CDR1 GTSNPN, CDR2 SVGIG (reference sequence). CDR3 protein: CAWSLRTSGVLKKTGANVLTF. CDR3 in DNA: TGTGCCTGGAGTCTCCGGACTAGCGGGGTTCTCAAGAAGACTGGGGCCAACGTCCTGACTTTC. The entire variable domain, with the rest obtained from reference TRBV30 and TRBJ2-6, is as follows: SQTIHQWPATLVQPVGSPLSLECTVEGTSNPNLYWYRQAAGRGLQLLFYSVGIGQISSEVPQNLSASRPQDRQFILSSKKLLLSDSGFYLCAWSLRTSGVLKKTGANVLTFGAGSRLTVL.

The CDR3 loop is CASSYSYWTEAFF. The CDR3 DNA reads TGTGCCAGCAGTTACTCGTACTGGACTGAAGCTTTCTTT. This chain uses TRBV6-5 with TRBJ1-1; D ambiguous. CDR3 length equals 13 residues. The V end lost 0 bases, the J end lost 5 bases, and 7 bases lay between the germline ends. CDR1 and CDR2 from the germline V gene are MNHEY and SVGAGI.

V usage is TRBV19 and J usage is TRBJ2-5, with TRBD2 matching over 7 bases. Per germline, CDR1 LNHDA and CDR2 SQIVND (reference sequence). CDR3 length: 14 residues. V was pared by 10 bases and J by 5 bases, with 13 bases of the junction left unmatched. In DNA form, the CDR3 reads TGTGCCACCTCTTGGAAAGAGGGAGGGGAGACCCAGTACTTC. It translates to CATSWKEGGETQYF.

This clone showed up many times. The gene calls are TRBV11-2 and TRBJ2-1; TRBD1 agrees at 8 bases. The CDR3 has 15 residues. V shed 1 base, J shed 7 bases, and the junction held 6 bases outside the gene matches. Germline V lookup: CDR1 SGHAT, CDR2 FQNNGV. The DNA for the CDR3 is TGTGCCAGCAGCTTAGGACAGGGGAGAATAAATGAGCAGTTCTTC. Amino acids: CASSLGQGRINEQFF. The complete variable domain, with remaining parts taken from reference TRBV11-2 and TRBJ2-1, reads EAGVAQSPRYKIIEKRQSVAFWCNPISGHATLYWYQQILGQGPKLLIQFQNNGVVDDSQLPKDRFSAERLKGVDSTLKIQPAKLEDSAVYLCASSLGQGRINEQFFGPGTRLTVL.

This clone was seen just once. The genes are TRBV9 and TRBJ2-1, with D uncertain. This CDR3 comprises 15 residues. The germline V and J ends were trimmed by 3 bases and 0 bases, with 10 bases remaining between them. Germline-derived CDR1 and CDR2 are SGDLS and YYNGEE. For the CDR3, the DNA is TGTGCCAGCAGCGCCACCGAGAGCTCCTACAATGAGCAGTTCTTC. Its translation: CASSATESSYNEQFF. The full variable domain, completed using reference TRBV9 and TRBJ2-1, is DSGVTQTPKHLITATGQRVTLRCSPRSGDLSVYWYQQSLDQGLQFLIQYYNGEERAKGNILERFSAQQFPDLHSELNLSSLELGDSALYFCASSATESSYNEQFFGPGTRLTVL.

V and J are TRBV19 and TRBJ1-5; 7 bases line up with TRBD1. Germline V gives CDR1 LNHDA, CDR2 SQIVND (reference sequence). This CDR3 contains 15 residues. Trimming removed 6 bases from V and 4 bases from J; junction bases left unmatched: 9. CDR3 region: CASRGPGGENQPQHF. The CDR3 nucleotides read TGTGCCAGTAGGGGACCAGGGGGAGAAAATCAGCCCCAGCATTTT.

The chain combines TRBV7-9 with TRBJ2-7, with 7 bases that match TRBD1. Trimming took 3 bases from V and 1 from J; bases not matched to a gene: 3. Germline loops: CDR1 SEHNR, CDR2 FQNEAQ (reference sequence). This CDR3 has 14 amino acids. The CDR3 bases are TGTGCCAGCAGCTTCGGGACAGTTTCCTACGAGCAGTACTTC. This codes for CASSFGTVSYEQYF.

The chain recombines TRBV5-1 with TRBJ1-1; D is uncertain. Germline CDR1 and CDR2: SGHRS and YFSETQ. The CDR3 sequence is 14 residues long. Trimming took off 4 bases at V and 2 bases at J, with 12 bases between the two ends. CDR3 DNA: TGCGCCAGCAGCAAGGACCCGGCTAACACTGAAGCTTTCTTT. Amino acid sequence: CASSKDPANTEAFF.

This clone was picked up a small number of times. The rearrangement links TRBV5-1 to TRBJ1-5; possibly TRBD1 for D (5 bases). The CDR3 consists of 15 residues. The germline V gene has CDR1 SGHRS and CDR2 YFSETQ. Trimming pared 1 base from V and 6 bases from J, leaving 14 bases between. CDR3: CASSLSPYGGQPQHF. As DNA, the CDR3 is TGCGCCAGCAGCTTGTCTCCTTATGGGGGTCAGCCCCAGCATTTT.

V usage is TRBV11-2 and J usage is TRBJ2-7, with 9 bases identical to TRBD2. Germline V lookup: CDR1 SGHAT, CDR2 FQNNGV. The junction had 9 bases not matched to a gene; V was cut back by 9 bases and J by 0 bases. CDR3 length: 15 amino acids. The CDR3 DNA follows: TGTGCCAGTGCCCGATCTAGCGGGGCCTCCTACGAGCAGTACTTC. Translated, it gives CASARSSGASYEQYF. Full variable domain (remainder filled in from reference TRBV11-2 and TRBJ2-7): EAGVAQSPRYKIIEKRQSVAFWCNPISGHATLYWYQQILGQGPKLLIQFQNNGVVDDSQLPKDRFSAERLKGVDSTLKIQPAKLEDSAVYLCASARSSGASYEQYFGPGTRLTVT.

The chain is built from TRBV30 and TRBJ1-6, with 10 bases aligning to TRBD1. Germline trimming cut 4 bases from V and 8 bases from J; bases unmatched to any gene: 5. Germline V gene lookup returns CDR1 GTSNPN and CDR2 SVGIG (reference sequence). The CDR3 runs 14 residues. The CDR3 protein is CAWTLGQGYSPLHF. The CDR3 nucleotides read TGTGCCTGGACGTTGGGACAGGGGTATTCACCCCTCCACTTT.

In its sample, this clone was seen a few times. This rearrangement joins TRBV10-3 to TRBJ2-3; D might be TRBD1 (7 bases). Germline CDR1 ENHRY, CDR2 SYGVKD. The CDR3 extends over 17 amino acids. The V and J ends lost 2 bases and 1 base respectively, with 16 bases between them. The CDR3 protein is CAISEPVGGGGTDTQYF. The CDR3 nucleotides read TGTGCCATCAGTGAGCCCGTAGGAGGGGGCGGCACAGATACGCAGTATTTT.